The entry that follows covers one TCR beta chain sequence. Germline V gene lookup returns CDR1 MNHEY and CDR2 SVGAGI. Trimming took off 6 bases at V and 11 bases at J, with 10 bases between the two ends. The CDR3 extends over 11 amino acids. The data belong to a study of blood T cell repertoires in COVID-19. Study at large: COVID-19 samples from acute and convalescent phases originated in the United States, Italy and Spain. From T cells, B-cell-depleted T cells, or PBMCs came the material, which was cDNA or gDNA.

Original analysis: Amplification with reference gene primers provided the estimates of nucleated cell counts. Repertoires were generated with immunoSEQ multiplex PCR, while TCRdb's copy carries only in-frame clones and drops some. The D gene and trimming were derived from the DNA, and the V and J assignments and clone size from that table. The repertoire consists of more than 95,000 clones, with 82% occurring once and the leading ten covering 15% to 20%. The source material was peripheral blood. The chain recombines TRBV6-5 with TRBJ1-4, with D possibly matching TRBD1 (5 bases). The receptor was derived from a man at least 80 years old with acute or convalescent COVID-19. The CDR3 DNA reads as TGTGCCAGCAGCGGGGGACTTAAACTGTTTTTT. It codes for CASSGGLKLFF.